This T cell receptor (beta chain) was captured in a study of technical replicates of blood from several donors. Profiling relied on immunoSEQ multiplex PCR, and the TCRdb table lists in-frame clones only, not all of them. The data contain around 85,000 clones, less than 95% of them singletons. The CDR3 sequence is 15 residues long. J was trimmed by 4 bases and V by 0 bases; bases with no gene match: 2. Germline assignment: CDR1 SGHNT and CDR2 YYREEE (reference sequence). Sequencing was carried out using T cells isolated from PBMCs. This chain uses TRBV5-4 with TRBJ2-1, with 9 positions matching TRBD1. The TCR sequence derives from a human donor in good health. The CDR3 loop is CASSLGGQGYNEQFF. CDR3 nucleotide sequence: TGTGCCAGCAGCTTGGGGGGACAGGGTTACAATGAGCAGTTCTTC. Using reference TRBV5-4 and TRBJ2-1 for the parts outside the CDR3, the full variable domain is ETGVTQSPTHLIKTRGQQVTLRCSSQSGHNTVSWYQQALGQGPQFIFQYYREEENGRGNFPPRFSGLQFPNYSSELNVNALELDDSALYLCASSLGGQGYNEQFFGPGTRLTVL.